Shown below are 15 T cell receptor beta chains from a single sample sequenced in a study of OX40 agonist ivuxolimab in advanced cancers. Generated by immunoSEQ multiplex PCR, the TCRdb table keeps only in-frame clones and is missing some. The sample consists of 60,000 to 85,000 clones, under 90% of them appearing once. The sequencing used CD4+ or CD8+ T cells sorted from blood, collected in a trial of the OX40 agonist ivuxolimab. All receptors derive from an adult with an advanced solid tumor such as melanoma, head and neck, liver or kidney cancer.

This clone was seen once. The CDR3 nucleotides are TGTGCCAGCAGTGTAGTTAGGACGGAGACCTACGAGCAGTACTTC. Its translation is CASSVVRTETYEQYF. The chain joins TRBV6-1 to TRBJ2-7; D is unresolved. The ends were cut back, 4 bases at V and 2 bases at J, with 15 bases in the middle. CDR1 and CDR2 (germline): MNHNS, SASEGT. The CDR3 covers 15 residues.

The CDR3 region is CASSLEDRVWAEAFF. In nucleotides, the CDR3 is TGTGCCAGCAGCTTAGAAGACAGGGTTTGGGCTGAAGCTTTCTTT. V is TRBV7-9 and J is TRBJ1-1; 7 bases match TRBD1. CDR3 length: 15 residues. V was pared by 1 base and J by 6 bases, with 8 bases of the junction left unmatched. Germline V gene sequence: CDR1 SEHNR, CDR2 FQNEAQ (reference sequence).

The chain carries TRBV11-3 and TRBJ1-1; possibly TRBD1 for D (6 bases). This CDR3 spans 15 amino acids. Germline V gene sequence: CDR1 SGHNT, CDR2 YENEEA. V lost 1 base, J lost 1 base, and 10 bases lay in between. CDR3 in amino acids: CASSLAPGQNTEAFF. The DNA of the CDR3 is TGTGCCAGCAGCTTAGCTCCGGGACAGAACACTGAAGCTTTCTTT.

DNA of the CDR3: TGTGCCAGCAGCTTGGTAGGACAGGGGACGACGCAGTACTTC. Translating it yields CASSLVGQGTTQYF. This sequence joins TRBV5-6 and TRBJ2-7; 9 nucleotides agree with TRBD1. The V gene's germline CDR1 is SGHDT and CDR2 YYEEEE. The J segment lost 9 bases and the V segment lost 0 bases, leaving 7 bases of the junction unmatched. This CDR3 region has 14 residues.

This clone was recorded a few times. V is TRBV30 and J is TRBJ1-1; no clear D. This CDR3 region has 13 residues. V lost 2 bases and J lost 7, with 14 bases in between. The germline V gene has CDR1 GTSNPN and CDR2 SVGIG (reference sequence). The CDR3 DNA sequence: TGTGCCTGGAGTCTTCCAGACGGAATTGAAGCTTTCTTT. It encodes CAWSLPDGIEAFF.

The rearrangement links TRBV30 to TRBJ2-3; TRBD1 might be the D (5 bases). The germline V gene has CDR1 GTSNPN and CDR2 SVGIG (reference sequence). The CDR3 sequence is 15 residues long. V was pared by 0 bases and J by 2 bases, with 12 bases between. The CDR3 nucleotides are TGTGCCTGGAGTGTACTAAGGACACACACAGATACGCAGTATTTT. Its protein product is CAWSVLRTHTDTQYF.

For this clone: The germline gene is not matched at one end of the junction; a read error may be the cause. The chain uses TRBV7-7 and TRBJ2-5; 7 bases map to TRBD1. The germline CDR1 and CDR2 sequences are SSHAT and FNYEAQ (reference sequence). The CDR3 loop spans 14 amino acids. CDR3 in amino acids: CASSLGTVGETQYF. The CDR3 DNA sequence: TGTGCTAGCAGCCTAGGGACAGTTGGAGAGACCCAGTACTTC.

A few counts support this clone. CDR3 sequence (DNA): TGCGCCAGCAGCTTCGGAGGGCAGGTTTATACGCAGTATTTT. The encoded protein is CASSFGGQVYTQYF. This chain uses TRBV5-1 with TRBJ2-3; D possibly corresponds to TRBD2 (6 bases). The CDR3 runs 14 residues. V gave up 2 bases and J gave up 7 bases, with 14 bases separating them. Germline CDR1 and CDR2: SGHRS and YFSETQ. Full variable domain (outside the CDR3, taken from reference TRBV5-1 and TRBJ2-3): KAGVTQTPRYLIKTRGQQVTLSCSPISGHRSVSWYQQTPGQGLQFLFEYFSETQRNKGNFPGRFSGRQFSNSRSEMNVSTLELGDSALYLCASSFGGQVYTQYFGPGTRLTVL.

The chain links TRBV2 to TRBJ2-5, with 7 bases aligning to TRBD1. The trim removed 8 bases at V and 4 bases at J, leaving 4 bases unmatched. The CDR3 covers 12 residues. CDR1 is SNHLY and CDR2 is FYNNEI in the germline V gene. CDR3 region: CASDRDGETQYF. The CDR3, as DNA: TGTGCCAGCGACAGGGACGGAGAGACCCAGTACTTC.

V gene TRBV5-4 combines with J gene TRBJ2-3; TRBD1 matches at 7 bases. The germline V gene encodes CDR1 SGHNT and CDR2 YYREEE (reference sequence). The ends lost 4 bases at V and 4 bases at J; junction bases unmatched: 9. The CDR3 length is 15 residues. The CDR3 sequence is CASSKDRPSSDTQYF. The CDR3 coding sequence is TGTGCCAGCAGCAAGGACAGGCCTAGCTCAGATACGCAGTATTTT.

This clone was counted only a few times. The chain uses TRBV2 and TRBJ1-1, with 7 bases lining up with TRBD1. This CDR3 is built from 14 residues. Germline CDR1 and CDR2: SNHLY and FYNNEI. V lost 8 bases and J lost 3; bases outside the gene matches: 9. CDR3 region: CASSLGGGYTEAFF. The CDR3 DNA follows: TGTGCCAGCTCCTTAGGGGGCGGGTACACTGAAGCTTTCTTT.

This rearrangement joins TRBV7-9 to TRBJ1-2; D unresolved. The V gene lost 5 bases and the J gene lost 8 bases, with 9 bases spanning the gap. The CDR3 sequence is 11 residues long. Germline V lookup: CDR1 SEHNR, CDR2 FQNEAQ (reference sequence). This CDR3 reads CASSQKEGYTF. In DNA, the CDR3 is TGTGCCAGCAGCCAAAAAGAGGGCTACACCTTC.

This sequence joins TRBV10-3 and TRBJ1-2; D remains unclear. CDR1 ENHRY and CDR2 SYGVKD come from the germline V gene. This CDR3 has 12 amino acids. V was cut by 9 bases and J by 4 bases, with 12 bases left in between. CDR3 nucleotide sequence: TGTGCCATTTCAAGCGCAGCCTATGGCTACACCTTC. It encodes CAISSAAYGYTF.

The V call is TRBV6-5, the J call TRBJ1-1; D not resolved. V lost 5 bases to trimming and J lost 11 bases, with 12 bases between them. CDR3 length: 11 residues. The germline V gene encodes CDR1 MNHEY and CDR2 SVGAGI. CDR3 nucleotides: TGTGCCAGCAGTCCCGAGGTACAGGCTTTCTTT. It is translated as CASSPEVQAFF.

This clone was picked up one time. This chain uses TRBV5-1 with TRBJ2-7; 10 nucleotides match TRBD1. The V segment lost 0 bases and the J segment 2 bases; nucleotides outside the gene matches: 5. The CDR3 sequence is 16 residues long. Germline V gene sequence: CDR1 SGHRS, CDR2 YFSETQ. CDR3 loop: CASSLVPGTGAYEQYF. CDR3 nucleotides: TGCGCCAGCAGCTTGGTTCCCGGGACAGGGGCCTACGAGCAGTACTTC.